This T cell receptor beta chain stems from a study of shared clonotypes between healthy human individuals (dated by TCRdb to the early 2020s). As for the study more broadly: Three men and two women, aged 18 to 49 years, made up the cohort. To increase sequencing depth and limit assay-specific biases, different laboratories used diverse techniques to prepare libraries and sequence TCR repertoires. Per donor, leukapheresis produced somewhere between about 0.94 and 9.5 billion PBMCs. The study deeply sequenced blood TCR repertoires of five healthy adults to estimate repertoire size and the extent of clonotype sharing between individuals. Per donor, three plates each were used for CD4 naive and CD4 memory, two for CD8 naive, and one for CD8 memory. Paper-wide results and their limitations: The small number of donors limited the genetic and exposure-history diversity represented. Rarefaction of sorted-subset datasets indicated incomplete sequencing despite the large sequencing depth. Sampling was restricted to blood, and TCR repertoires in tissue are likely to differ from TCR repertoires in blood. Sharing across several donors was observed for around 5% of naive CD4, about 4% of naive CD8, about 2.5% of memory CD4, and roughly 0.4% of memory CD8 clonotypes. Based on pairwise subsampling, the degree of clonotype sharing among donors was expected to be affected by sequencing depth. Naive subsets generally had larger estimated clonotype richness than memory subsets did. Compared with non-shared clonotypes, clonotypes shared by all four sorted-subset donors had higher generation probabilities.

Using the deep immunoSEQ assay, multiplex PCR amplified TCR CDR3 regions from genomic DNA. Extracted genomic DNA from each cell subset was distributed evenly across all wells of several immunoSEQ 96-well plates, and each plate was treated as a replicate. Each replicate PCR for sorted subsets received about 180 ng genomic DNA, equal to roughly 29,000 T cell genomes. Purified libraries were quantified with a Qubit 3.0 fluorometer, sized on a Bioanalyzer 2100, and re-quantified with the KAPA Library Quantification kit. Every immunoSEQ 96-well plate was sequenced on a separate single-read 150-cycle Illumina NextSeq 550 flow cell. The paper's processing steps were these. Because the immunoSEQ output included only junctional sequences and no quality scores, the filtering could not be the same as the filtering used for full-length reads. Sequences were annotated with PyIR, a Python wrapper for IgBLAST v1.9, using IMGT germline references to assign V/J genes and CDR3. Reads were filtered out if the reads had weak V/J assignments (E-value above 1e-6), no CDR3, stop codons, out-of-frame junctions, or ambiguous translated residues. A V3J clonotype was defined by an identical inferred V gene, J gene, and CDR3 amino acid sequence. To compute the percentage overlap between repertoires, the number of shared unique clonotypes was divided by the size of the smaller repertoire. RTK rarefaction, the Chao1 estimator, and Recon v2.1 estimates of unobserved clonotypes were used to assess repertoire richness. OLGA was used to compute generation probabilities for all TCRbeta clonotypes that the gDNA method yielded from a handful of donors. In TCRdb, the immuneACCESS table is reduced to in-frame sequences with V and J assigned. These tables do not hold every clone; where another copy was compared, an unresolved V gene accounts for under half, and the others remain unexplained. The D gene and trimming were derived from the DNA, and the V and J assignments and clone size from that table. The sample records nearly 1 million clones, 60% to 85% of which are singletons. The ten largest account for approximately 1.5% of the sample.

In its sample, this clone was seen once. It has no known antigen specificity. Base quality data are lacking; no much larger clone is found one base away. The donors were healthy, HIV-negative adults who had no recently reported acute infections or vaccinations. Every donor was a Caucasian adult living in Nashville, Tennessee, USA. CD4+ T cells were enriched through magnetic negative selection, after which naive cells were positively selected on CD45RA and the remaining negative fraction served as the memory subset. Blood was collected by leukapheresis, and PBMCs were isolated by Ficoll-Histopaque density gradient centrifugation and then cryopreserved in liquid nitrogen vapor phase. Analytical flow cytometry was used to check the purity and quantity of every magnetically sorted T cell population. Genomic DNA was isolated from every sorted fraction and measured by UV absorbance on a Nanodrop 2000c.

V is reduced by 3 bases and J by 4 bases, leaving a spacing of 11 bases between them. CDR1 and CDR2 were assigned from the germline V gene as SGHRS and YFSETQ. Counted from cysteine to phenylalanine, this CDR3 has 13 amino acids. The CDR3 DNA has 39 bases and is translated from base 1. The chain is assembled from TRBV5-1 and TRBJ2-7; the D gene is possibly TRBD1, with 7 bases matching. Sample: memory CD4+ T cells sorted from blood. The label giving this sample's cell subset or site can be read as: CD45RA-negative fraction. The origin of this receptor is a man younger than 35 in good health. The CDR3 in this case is CASSSQGGYEQYF. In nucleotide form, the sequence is TGCGCCAGCAGCTCTCAGGGGGGATACGAGCAGTACTTC.